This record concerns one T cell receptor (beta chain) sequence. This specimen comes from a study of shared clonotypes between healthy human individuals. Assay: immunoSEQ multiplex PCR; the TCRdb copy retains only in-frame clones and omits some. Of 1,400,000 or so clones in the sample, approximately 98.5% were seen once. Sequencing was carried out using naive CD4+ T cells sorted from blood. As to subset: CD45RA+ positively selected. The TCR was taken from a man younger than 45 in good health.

The CDR3 DNA reads TGCGCCAGCAGCCGTTCGGGGAGACAAGATTACGAGCAGTACTTC. Protein: CASSRSGRQDYEQYF. The rearrangement uses TRBV5-1 and TRBJ2-7; a weak D match, TRBD2 (5 bases). V gave up 4 bases and J gave up 4 bases, with 18 bases separating them. The CDR3 sequence is 15 residues long. CDR1 is SGHRS, CDR2 YFSETQ, per germline. The whole variable domain, remainder taken from reference TRBV5-1 and TRBJ2-7, is KAGVTQTPRYLIKTRGQQVTLSCSPISGHRSVSWYQQTPGQGLQFLFEYFSETQRNKGNFPGRFSGRQFSNSRSEMNVSTLELGDSALYLCASSRSGRQDYEQYFGPGTRLTVT.